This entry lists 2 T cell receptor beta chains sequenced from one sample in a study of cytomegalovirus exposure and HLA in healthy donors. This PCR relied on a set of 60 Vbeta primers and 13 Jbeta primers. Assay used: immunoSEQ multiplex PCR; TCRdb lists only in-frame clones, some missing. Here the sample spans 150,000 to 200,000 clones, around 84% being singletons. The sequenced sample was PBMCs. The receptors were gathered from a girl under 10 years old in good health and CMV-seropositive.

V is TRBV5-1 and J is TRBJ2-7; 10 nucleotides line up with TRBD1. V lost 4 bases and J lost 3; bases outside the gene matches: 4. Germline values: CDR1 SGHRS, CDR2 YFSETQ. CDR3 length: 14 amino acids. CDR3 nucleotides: TGCGCCAGCAGCAGGGACAGGGGAAGCTACGAGCAGTACTTC. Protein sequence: CASSRDRGSYEQYF.

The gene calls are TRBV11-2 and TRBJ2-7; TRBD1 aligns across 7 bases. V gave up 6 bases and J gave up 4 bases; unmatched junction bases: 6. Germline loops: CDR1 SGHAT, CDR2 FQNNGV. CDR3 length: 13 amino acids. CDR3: CASSATGKYEQYF. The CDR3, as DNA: TGTGCCAGCAGTGCGACAGGGAAATACGAGCAGTACTTC. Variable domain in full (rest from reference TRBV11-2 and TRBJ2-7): EAGVAQSPRYKIIEKRQSVAFWCNPISGHATLYWYQQILGQGPKLLIQFQNNGVVDDSQLPKDRFSAERLKGVDSTLKIQPAKLEDSAVYLCASSATGKYEQYFGPGTRLTVT.